These 13 T cell receptor beta chains originate from one sample sequenced in a study of control samples from healthy donors and cancer patients. The table came from immunoSEQ multiplex PCR; TCRdb's copy has only in-frame clones and leaves some out. The sample consists of about 53,000 clones, approximately 90% of them appearing once. Sample: PBMCs. The receptors here all came from a man aged 55-75 years with head and neck cancer.

This clone has a single count. The V and J genes are TRBV7-6 and TRBJ2-7; D is possibly TRBD1 (6 bases). Per the germline V gene, CDR1 is SGHVS and CDR2 is FNYEAQ. V lost 3 bases and J lost 4, with 28 bases in between. The CDR3 spans 19 residues. The CDR3 coding sequence is TGTGCCAGCAGCTTCCCCCCATTAGGCACAGGGTCAAAACCTTACGAGCAGTACTTC. Translated, it gives CASSFPPLGTGSKPYEQYF.

This clone was counted a single time. The rearrangement joins TRBV5-6 to TRBJ2-7; TRBD2 aligns across 9 bases. V shed 4 bases, J shed 1 base, and the junction held 3 bases outside the gene matches. Germline lookup yields CDR1 SGHDT and CDR2 YYEEEE. CDR3 length: 14 amino acids. The CDR3 DNA reads as TGTGCCAGCAGCGTGACTAGCGGTTCCTACGAGCAGTACTTC. Encoded protein: CASSVTSGSYEQYF.

This rearrangement joins TRBV7-2 to TRBJ1-2; 7 bases map to TRBD1. CDR1 and CDR2 (germline): SGHTA, FQGNSA. V shed 5 bases and J 5 bases; nucleotides not matched to a gene: 11. The CDR3 has 15 amino acids. CDR3 region: CASSGRTGAMYGYTF. CDR3 DNA sequence: TGTGCCAGCAGCGGAAGGACAGGAGCTATGTATGGCTACACCTTC.

The J gene is TRBJ1-2, the V gene TRBV29-1; D is ambiguous. The V gene lost 3 bases and the J gene lost 3 bases, with 5 bases spanning the gap. From germline, CDR1 is SQVTM and CDR2 ANQGSEA. The CDR3 has 11 residues. The CDR3 sequence is CSVDPDYGYTF. The CDR3 DNA sequence: TGCAGCGTTGATCCAGACTATGGCTACACCTTC.

This chain links TRBV27 with TRBJ2-4; D tentatively reads TRBD1 or TRBD2 (5 bases each). Trimming pared 3 bases from V and 0 bases from J, leaving 15 bases between. This CDR3 is 17 amino acids long. CDR1 and CDR2 (germline): MNHEY, SMNVEV (reference sequence). The CDR3 sequence: CASSLFRGNLAKNIQYF. CDR3 sequence (DNA): TGTGCCAGCAGTTTGTTTCGGGGCAATCTAGCCAAAAACATTCAGTACTTC.

This chain connects TRBV15 to TRBJ1-5; unclear D gene. V was trimmed by 0 bases and J by 4 bases, leaving 7 bases between them. Germline-derived CDR1 and CDR2 are LNHNV and YYDKDF (reference sequence). The CDR3 spans 14 residues. Here the CDR3 reads CATSREGKNQPQHF. CDR3 bases: TGTGCCACCAGCAGAGAAGGAAAGAATCAGCCCCAGCATTTT.

This chain joins TRBV3-1 (or the pseudogene TRBV3-2) and TRBJ2-1; 11 bases line up with TRBD2. There are 17 residues in the CDR3. Looked up from germline, CDR1 is LGHDT and CDR2 is YNNKEL (reference sequence). Germline trimming cut 4 bases from V and 8 bases from J; bases unmatched to any gene: 13. The CDR3 region has the DNA TGTGCCAGCAGCCGAACTAGCGGGAGACTCACTTACCATGAGCAGTTCTTC. Protein: CASSRTSGRLTYHEQFF.

The rearrangement joins TRBV27 to TRBJ2-5, with TRBD1 identical over 10 bases. The length of the CDR3 is 16 residues. Germline trimming cut 4 bases from V and 5 bases from J; bases unmatched to any gene: 10. Germline assignment: CDR1 MNHEY and CDR2 SMNVEV (reference sequence). Written as DNA, the CDR3 is TGTGCCAGCAGTTCCACCGGGACAGGGGCGTGGGAGACCCAGTACTTC. It codes for CASSSTGTGAWETQYF.

The V gene is TRBV11-2, the J gene TRBJ2-3, with 11 bases lining up with TRBD2. CDR1 and CDR2 from the germline V gene are SGHAT and FQNNGV. V trimming: 0 bases; J trimming: 3 bases; junction bases outside the gene matches: 5. There are 17 residues in the CDR3. CDR3 residues: CASSLDHLAGGTDTQYF. CDR3 nucleotide sequence: TGTGCCAGCAGCTTAGATCATCTAGCGGGGGGAACAGATACGCAGTATTTT. Full variable domain (rest looked up from reference TRBV11-2 and TRBJ2-3): EAGVAQSPRYKIIEKRQSVAFWCNPISGHATLYWYQQILGQGPKLLIQFQNNGVVDDSQLPKDRFSAERLKGVDSTLKIQPAKLEDSAVYLCASSLDHLAGGTDTQYFGPGTRLTVL.

The chain joins TRBV28 to TRBJ1-2; 12 bases map to TRBD1. This CDR3 is built from 18 residues. V gave up 1 base and J gave up 4 bases; unmatched junction bases: 10. Germline CDR1 MDHEN, CDR2 SYDVKM. The CDR3 nucleotides are TGTGCCAGCAGTTTATTCCGGGACAGGGGGCCTCACGGCTATGGCTACACCTTC. This sequence encodes CASSLFRDRGPHGYGYTF.

The rearrangement uses TRBV6-5 and TRBJ2-5; a weak D match, TRBD2 (5 bases). The ends were cut back, 11 bases at V and 5 bases at J, with 15 bases in the middle. This CDR3 has 12 amino acids. The germline gives CDR1 MNHEY, CDR2 SVGAGI. The CDR3 loop reads CASHSGGETQYF. The CDR3 nucleotides are TGTGCCTCCCACAGCGGCGGGGAGACCCAGTACTTC.

The chain combines TRBV7-6 with TRBJ1-1; tentative D call: TRBD1 (6 bases). The CDR3 sequence is 14 residues long. V lost 5 bases and J 4 bases, leaving 14 bases between the germline ends. Germline CDR1 is SGHVS and CDR2 is FNYEAQ. CDR3 coding DNA: TGTGCCAGCAGCGCACAGGGTGTGGGCACTGAAGCTTTCTTT. Its translation: CASSAQGVGTEAFF.

This chain uses TRBV6-5 with TRBJ1-1, with D possibly being TRBD1 (6 bases). The V end lost 6 bases, the J end lost 5 bases, and 13 bases lay between the germline ends. The CDR3 loop spans 13 amino acids. The germline CDR1 and CDR2 sequences are MNHEY and SVGAGI. The CDR3 sequence: CASRGGRFTEAFF. The CDR3 DNA is TGTGCCAGCAGGGGGGGGCGCTTTACTGAAGCTTTCTTT.